The rows below give T cell receptor beta chains drawn from one sample of a study of blood T cells in healthy people across ages. TCRdb reprocessed the 5' RACE reads via MiXCR and lists one record per CDR3 protein. Of 780,000 or so distinct CDR3 sequences detected, approximately 25% appear once; the ten largest clones hold under 4.5%. This same sample was also taken into another study, of T cells of mothers and their children.

Sequenced input: blood. These receptors came from a boy younger than 18 in good health. Each CDR3 is given with its conserved first and last residue. D genes are given only for firm matches. Clone size appears in some rows only: once, few, many, or a class for an expanded clone.

j_gene: TRBJ2-7; v_gene: TRBV5-5; d_gene: TRBD2; abundance: -; CDR3aa: CASSRREGTYEQYF; CDR3nt: TGTGCCAGCAGCCGCCGGGAGGGTACATACGAGCAGTACTTC
j_gene: TRBJ2-7; v_gene: TRBV6-2/TRBV6-3; d_gene: TRBD1; abundance: -; CDR3aa: CASAEPGTGTYEQYF; CDR3nt: TGTGCCAGCGCCGAGCCCGGGACAGGGACCTACGAGCAGTACTTC
j_gene: TRBJ2-5; v_gene: TRBV2; d_gene: TRBD1; abundance: once; CDR3aa: CASSETGQGMGEYF; CDR3nt: TGTGCCAGCAGTGAGACCGGACAGGGTATGGGGGAGTACTTC
j_gene: TRBJ2-1; v_gene: TRBV29-1; d_gene: -; abundance: -; CDR3aa: CSVDGGPPEQFF; CDR3nt: TGCAGCGTTGATGGGGGGCCCCCTGAGCAGTTCTTC
j_gene: TRBJ1-1; v_gene: TRBV11-2; d_gene: -; abundance: few; CDR3aa: CASSPKGVNRNTEAFF; CDR3nt: TGTGCCAGCAGCCCAAAGGGGGTAAATCGGAACACTGAAGCTTTCTTT
j_gene: TRBJ2-7; v_gene: TRBV7-3; d_gene: TRBD1; abundance: few; CDR3aa: CASSFYGQAGYEQYF; CDR3nt: TGTGCCAGCAGCTTTTATGGACAGGCCGGCTACGAGCAGTACTTC
j_gene: TRBJ2-5; v_gene: TRBV28; d_gene: -; abundance: many; CDR3aa: CASSQQQETQYF; CDR3nt: TGTGCCAGCAGTCAGCAACAAGAGACCCAGTACTTC
j_gene: TRBJ2-6; v_gene: TRBV12-3/TRBV12-4; d_gene: TRBD2; abundance: -; CDR3aa: CASTLKAGVGSGANVLTF; CDR3nt: TGTGCCAGCACCCTAAAGGCGGGAGTGGGGTCTGGGGCCAACGTCCTGACTTTC
j_gene: TRBJ1-1; v_gene: TRBV6-6; d_gene: -; abundance: -; CDR3aa: CASSDTRDGDTEAFF; CDR3nt: TGTGCCAGCAGTGATACTCGGGACGGGGACACTGAAGCTTTCTTT
j_gene: TRBJ1-2; v_gene: TRBV4-1; d_gene: TRBD1; abundance: few; CDR3aa: CASRTGDNNYGYTF; CDR3nt: TGCGCCAGCAGGACAGGGGACAACAACTATGGCTACACCTTC
j_gene: TRBJ1-4; v_gene: TRBV20-1; d_gene: -; abundance: -; CDR3aa: CSARRSAGEKLFF; CDR3nt: TGCAGTGCTAGACGGTCGGCCGGTGAAAAACTGTTTTTT
j_gene: TRBJ1-1; v_gene: TRBV29-1; d_gene: -; abundance: -; CDR3aa: CSVFGGMGNTEAFF; CDR3nt: TGCAGCGTTTTTGGGGGGATGGGGAACACTGAAGCTTTCTTT
j_gene: TRBJ2-5; v_gene: TRBV15; d_gene: TRBD2; abundance: -; CDR3aa: CATSRGGAGASETQYF; CDR3nt: TGTGCCACCAGCAGAGGCGGCGCGGGAGCCTCGGAGACCCAGTACTTC
j_gene: TRBJ2-5; v_gene: TRBV7-2; d_gene: TRBD2; abundance: few; CDR3aa: CASSFSSSGGQETQYF; CDR3nt: TGTGCCAGCAGCTTTTCTTCTAGCGGGGGCCAAGAGACCCAGTACTTC
j_gene: TRBJ2-1; v_gene: TRBV4-3; d_gene: TRBD2; abundance: -; CDR3aa: CASSFRGRGGFNEQFF; CDR3nt: TGCGCCAGCAGCTTTCGTGGGCGGGGGGGATTCAATGAGCAGTTCTTC
j_gene: TRBJ2-1; v_gene: TRBV29-1; d_gene: TRBD1; abundance: -; CDR3aa: CSGDRGNEQFF; CDR3nt: TGCAGCGGGGACAGGGGCAATGAGCAGTTCTTC
j_gene: TRBJ2-5; v_gene: TRBV6-5; d_gene: TRBD1; abundance: many; CDR3aa: CASRDDRTGGRETQYF; CDR3nt: TGTGCCAGCAGAGACGATCGGACAGGGGGCCGGGAGACCCAGTACTTC
j_gene: TRBJ2-7; v_gene: TRBV27; d_gene: -; abundance: -; CDR3aa: CASSPRSFGTAGREQYF; CDR3nt: TGTGCCAGCAGTCCCAGGAGCTTTGGGACAGCGGGTAGGGAGCAGTACTTC
j_gene: TRBJ1-1; v_gene: TRBV6-2/TRBV6-3; d_gene: TRBD1; abundance: few; CDR3aa: CASGQGNEAFF; CDR3nt: TGTGCCAGCGGACAGGGGAATGAAGCTTTCTTT
j_gene: TRBJ1-2; v_gene: TRBV29-1; d_gene: TRBD1; abundance: few; CDR3aa: CSAGQDPRSYGYTF; CDR3nt: TGCAGCGCTGGACAGGACCCTCGCAGCTATGGCTACACCTTC
j_gene: TRBJ1-1; v_gene: TRBV10-3; d_gene: -; abundance: -; CDR3aa: CAISEYPATPAFF; CDR3nt: TGTGCCATCAGTGAGTATCCGGCCACCCCAGCTTTCTTT
j_gene: TRBJ1-2; v_gene: TRBV6-6; d_gene: -; abundance: -; CDR3aa: CASTHRGADYGYTF; CDR3nt: TGTGCCAGCACCCATCGGGGGGCGGACTATGGCTACACCTTC
j_gene: TRBJ2-5; v_gene: TRBV7-3; d_gene: TRBD2; abundance: few; CDR3aa: CASSFLGGGRETQYF; CDR3nt: TGTGCCAGCAGCTTTTTAGGCGGGGGTAGAGAGACCCAGTACTTC
j_gene: TRBJ1-1; v_gene: TRBV4-1; d_gene: -; abundance: few; CDR3aa: CASSQEGRANTEAFF; CDR3nt: TGCGCCAGCAGCCAAGAGGGGAGAGCGAACACTGAAGCTTTCTTT
j_gene: TRBJ1-1; v_gene: TRBV7-8; d_gene: -; abundance: -; CDR3aa: CASSRGGSTEAFF; CDR3nt: TGTGCCAGCAGCCGGGGGGGATCCACTGAAGCTTTCTTT
j_gene: TRBJ2-7; v_gene: TRBV29-1; d_gene: -; abundance: -; CDR3aa: CSVAGGRDSPYEQYF; CDR3nt: TGCAGCGTTGCCGGGGGCCGGGACAGTCCCTACGAGCAGTACTTC
j_gene: TRBJ1-3; v_gene: TRBV7-9; d_gene: -; abundance: few; CDR3aa: CASSLVFSGNTIYF; CDR3nt: TGTGCCAGCAGCTTAGTCTTCTCTGGAAACACCATATATTTT
j_gene: TRBJ1-6; v_gene: TRBV7-6; d_gene: -; abundance: -; CDR3aa: CASSLAGVNSPLHF; CDR3nt: TGTGCCAGCAGCTTAGCTGGCGTTAATTCACCCCTCCACTTT
j_gene: TRBJ1-6; v_gene: TRBV12-3/TRBV12-4; d_gene: -; abundance: -; CDR3aa: CASSRGDGSSYNSPLHF; CDR3nt: TGTGCCAGCAGTCGAGGGGACGGCAGCTCCTATAATTCACCCCTCCACTTT
j_gene: TRBJ2-7; v_gene: TRBV15; d_gene: TRBD2; abundance: few; CDR3aa: CATSRGLAYEQYF; CDR3nt: TGTGCCACCAGCCGGGGACTAGCCTACGAGCAGTACTTC
j_gene: TRBJ2-7; v_gene: TRBV5-6; d_gene: -; abundance: -; CDR3aa: CASSLTGVNYEQYF; CDR3nt: TGTGCCAGCAGCTTAACGGGAGTAAACTACGAGCAGTACTTC
j_gene: TRBJ2-1; v_gene: TRBV5-1; d_gene: -; abundance: few; CDR3aa: CASRKLASYNEQFF; CDR3nt: TGCGCCAGCAGGAAGCTAGCGAGTTACAATGAGCAGTTCTTC
j_gene: TRBJ1-3; v_gene: TRBV3-1; d_gene: TRBD1; abundance: -; CDR3aa: CASSRTGPGNTIYF; CDR3nt: TGTGCCAGCAGCCGGACAGGACCTGGAAACACCATATATTTT
j_gene: TRBJ2-4; v_gene: TRBV7-2; d_gene: -; abundance: many; CDR3aa: CASSSARVNIQYF; CDR3nt: TGTGCCAGCAGCTCCGCCAGGGTGAACATTCAGTACTTC
j_gene: TRBJ2-5; v_gene: TRBV11-2; d_gene: TRBD2; abundance: few; CDR3aa: CASRRGLAGAETQYF; CDR3nt: TGTGCCAGCAGAAGGGGACTAGCGGGGGCGGAGACCCAGTACTTC
j_gene: TRBJ2-3; v_gene: TRBV29-1; d_gene: TRBD2; abundance: few; CDR3aa: CSVASLAGGPPQYF; CDR3nt: TGCAGCGTTGCGTCGCTAGCGGGGGGGCCTCCGCAGTATTTT
j_gene: TRBJ2-5; v_gene: TRBV15; d_gene: -; abundance: -; CDR3aa: CATSRDMAGGQETQYF; CDR3nt: TGTGCCACCAGCAGAGATATGGCGGGCGGACAAGAGACCCAGTACTTC
j_gene: TRBJ2-7; v_gene: TRBV6-5; d_gene: -; abundance: -; CDR3aa: CASSLGRWEDEQYF; CDR3nt: TGTGCCAGCAGCCTAGGACGGTGGGAGGACGAGCAGTACTTC
j_gene: TRBJ1-5; v_gene: TRBV18; d_gene: -; abundance: few; CDR3aa: CASSPQGREGSNQPQHF; CDR3nt: TGTGCCAGCTCACCCCAGGGCCGGGAGGGAAGCAATCAGCCCCAGCATTTT
j_gene: TRBJ2-3; v_gene: TRBV7-2; d_gene: TRBD2; abundance: few; CDR3aa: CASSLGLAGVDTQYF; CDR3nt: TGTGCCAGCAGCTTAGGACTAGCGGGGGTAGATACGCAGTATTTT
j_gene: TRBJ2-7; v_gene: TRBV4-1; d_gene: TRBD2; abundance: -; CDR3aa: CASSHGTSGSRYEQYF; CDR3nt: TGCGCCAGCAGCCATGGGACTAGCGGGAGTCGGTACGAGCAGTACTTC